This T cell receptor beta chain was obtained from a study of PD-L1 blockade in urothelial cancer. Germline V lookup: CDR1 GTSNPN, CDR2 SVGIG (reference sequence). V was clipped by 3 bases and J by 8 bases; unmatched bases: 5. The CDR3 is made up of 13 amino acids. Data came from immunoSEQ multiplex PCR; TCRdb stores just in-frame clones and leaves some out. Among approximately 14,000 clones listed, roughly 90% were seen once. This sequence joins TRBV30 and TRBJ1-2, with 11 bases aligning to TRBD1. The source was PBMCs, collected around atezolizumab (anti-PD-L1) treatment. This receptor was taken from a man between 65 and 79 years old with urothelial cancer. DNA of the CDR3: TGTGCCTGGAGAGGACAGGGGGCGCGAGGCTACACCTTC. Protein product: CAWRGQGARGYTF.